This TCR beta chain was captured by sequencing in a study of CD8 T cells in ankylosing spondylitis. Study outcomes and limitations: Reported data indicate significant enrichment of disease-linked clones within matched ankylosing spondylitis synovial fluid. CD8+ disease-linked clones were present at relatively low frequencies in blood.

The sample holds many counts of this clonotype. What it binds is unknown. V lost 0 bases and J lost 6, with 8 bases in between. Germline CDR1 is MGHRA and CDR2 is YSYEKL. CDR3 size: 13 residues. Quantitative 5'-RACE with molecular barcodes generated TCR beta libraries. TCRdb redid the calling of the 5' RACE reads with MiXCR, one entry per CDR3 protein. In the table there are about 160,000 distinct CDR3 sequences, around 19% of which are singletons. The chain employs TRBV4-1 and TRBJ1-2, with D uncertain. This receptor was identified in a male donor with ankylosing spondylitis or in good health (not recorded which). The specimen was blood, either unsorted or a sorted T cell fraction (not recorded which). The CDR3 region is CASSQDQANGYTF. CDR3 DNA sequence: TGCGCCAGCAGCCAAGATCAAGCTAATGGCTACACCTTC.